This T cell receptor beta chain derives from a study of T cells after yellow fever vaccination. Concerning this clonotype: What it recognizes is unknown.

Broader study findings: Detected again after the booster were most primary-vaccination clones, at nearly 97% CD4 and about 89% CD8.

With 6 bases removed from V and 1 base from J, the gap between germline ends came to 19 bases. Germline V gene sequence: CDR1 SGHDN, CDR2 FVKESK. This CDR3 comprises 17 residues. TCRdb analysed the 5' RACE reads with MiXCR anew, one entry per CDR3 protein. The sample carries 450,000 to 550,000 distinct CDR3 sequences, about a fifth recorded once. The material was PBMCs, obtained 21 days after the first yellow fever vaccination. The chain is built from TRBV14 and TRBJ2-1; possibly TRBD2 for D (6 bases). The receptor was derived from a man in his late teens or twenties who received the YFV17D yellow fever vaccine. In DNA form, the CDR3 reads TGTGCCAGCAGTCTTAGACTAGTCGAGACTTCCTACAATGAGCAGTTCTTC. Translating gives CASSLRLVETSYNEQFF.